The text below deals with one T cell receptor beta chain. What it recognizes is unknown. The data were obtained in a study of T cell responses to AZD1222 COVID-19 vaccine. Study-level points and caveats: Baseline serology detected seropositivity in only 5 or 6 AZD1222 recipients. Clonal diversity may have been underestimated in mostly white British donors.

Assay used: immunoSEQ multiplex PCR; TCRdb lists only in-frame clones, some missing. The sample contains 90,000 to 120,000 clones, roughly 91% of which appear only once. Material: peripheral blood, obtained on day 0 of AZD1222 vaccination. This TCR was recovered from an adult in good health.

CDR3 loop: CASQGRTLYGYTF. The CDR3 region has the DNA TGTGCCAGCCAAGGCCGAACACTCTATGGCTACACCTTC. The rearrangement uses TRBV9 and TRBJ1-2, with D unclear. The germline V gene encodes CDR1 SGDLS and CDR2 YYNGEE. V was shortened by 7 bases and J by 4 bases, with 14 bases between the two germline ends. This CDR3 region has 13 residues.